Here is one T cell receptor beta chain with its context. Its specificity is not known. Clones were sequenced by immunoSEQ multiplex PCR, and TCRdb holds only the in-frame ones, with some missing. The repertoire holds 100,000 to 150,000 clones, 70% to 90% seen once, with about a fifth in the top ten. The record originates from a study of T cell responses to AZD1222 COVID-19 vaccine. Whole-study findings and limits: The study sampled repertoires only after the peak T cell response. Receipt of two AZD1222 doses was followed by a rise in Spike-specific TCR breadth and depth. Donors were largely white British and mainly female; clonal diversity was possibly underestimated. Only a handful of AZD1222 recipients were seropositive at baseline.

The CDR3 covers 16 residues. The germline V gene has CDR1 MGHRA and CDR2 YSYEKL. V shed 4 bases and J 5 bases; nucleotides not matched to a gene: 7. Specimen: peripheral blood, collected on day 0 of AZD1222 vaccination. This receptor was identified in an adult in good health. The chain has TRBV4-1 and TRBJ1-6; TRBD1 agrees at 8 bases. The CDR3 bases are TGCGCCAGCAGCCCAACCAGGGGGCCTAATAATTCACCCCTCCACTTT. Translation: CASSPTRGPNNSPLHF.